This T cell receptor (beta chain) came from a study of identical twins (dated by TCRdb to the mid-2010s). Background for the entire study: To test whether fetal clonotypes persist, this study deep-sequenced TCR alpha and beta repertoires from monozygotic twins, from unrelated adults of various ages, and from cord blood. Replicate twin experiments were performed at different times using different library preparation protocols to rule out contamination.

From the germline V gene, CDR1 is KGHSH and CDR2 is LQKENI. The V and J ends are trimmed by 0 bases and 4 bases, leaving 3 bases between them. Including cysteine and phenylalanine, the CDR3 has 13 amino acids. Of the read, only the CDR3 DNA is kept; its 39 bases are in frame from base 1. This clonotype was seen ten or more times. What this receptor recognizes is not known. The record has no base qualities; no much larger clone is one base away. Beyond this particular receptor, the publication reports: Out-of-frame TCR alpha sharing in monozygotic twins was systematically underestimated by recombination models, whereas sharing between unrelated individuals was in agreement with the recombination models. Invariant T cells such as MAIT and iNKT could partly confound zero-insertion analyses, though diverse VJ usage argued against this for most clonotypes. Fewer insertions were carried by abundant cord blood beta clonotypes, a similar but weaker trend appeared in young adult naive repertoires, and no such trend appeared in memory repertoires. Excess twin sharing in beta out-of-frame sequences was weaker because fewer shared sequences lowered the signal-to-noise ratio. Because the same donors could not be followed over many years, the conclusions relied on cross-sectional statistical analysis. Compared with coincidental sharing between unrelated individuals, an excess of low generation-probability sequences was observed among out-of-frame TCR alpha sequences shared between twins.

Only healthy Caucasian donors were included. The twin cohort comprised three pairs of female monozygotic twins, all aged about 18 to 30 years. Positive isolation kits from Invitrogen were used to isolate CD4+ and CD8+ T cell populations. The library was made by 5' RACE. Sequencer: Illumina HiSeq 2000. A universal primer binding site was added through template switching, and the final cDNA carried a unique molecular identifier so that TCR cDNA molecules could be counted accurately. First-strand cDNA for TCR alpha and beta chains was synthesized from specific primers in the conserved constant-segment region. To control for contamination, every cDNA library carried two barcodes: a SMART-Mk sample barcode plus Illumina barcodes. TruSeq adapter sequences, together with Illumina sample barcodes, were added in two successive PCR steps. Sequencing of the TCR alpha and beta cDNA libraries was done on the Illumina HiSeq platform using custom primers. The authors processed their data as follows. MiGEC processed the raw reads to extract unique molecular identifiers, while MiXCR was used to determine the CDR3 positions. For each individual, recombination models were inferred using an EM algorithm with the repgenHMM and IGoR tools. Shared clonotype analysis was performed with the tcR package in R, normalizing sharing by the product of cloneset sizes. Out-of-frame nonproductive sequences were analyzed to study raw recombination free of thymic and clonal selection effects. The public sequencing data were trimmed at Q25 with fastp and processed into clonotypes with MiXCR by TCRdb, which kept only in-frame beta chains. Each record represents a unique CDR3 protein, reported with the most common genes and DNA among its rows. The V and J calls and clone size are TCRdb's, not the authors'. Recorded for this sample are about 290,000 distinct CDR3 sequences; less than 9.5% of them occurred a single time. About 7.1% of the sample is taken by the ten largest.

Another study also made use of these data, one on yellow fever vaccine responses in identical twins. The second paper states: According to the authors, in identical twins the way T cells responded to vaccination appeared partly convergent and partly personalized. The study precisely tracked vaccine-responding T cell clones in identical twins.

The chain is encoded by TRBV18 joined to TRBJ2-2; no D segment can be confidently identified. The sequence derives from a woman under 30 in good health. Sequencing input: CD8+ T cells sorted from blood. CDR3 region: CASSPPITGELFF. The nucleotide sequence reads TGTGCCAGCTCACCACCGATCACCGGGGAGCTGTTTTTT.